This T cell receptor (beta chain) was captured by sequencing in a study of blood T cells in healthy people across ages (dated by TCRdb to the mid-2010s). Concerning the study at large: Template switching captured roughly one uniquely barcoded TCR beta cDNA molecule per two T cells in model experiments. The study measured age-related changes in TCR beta repertoire diversity using deep sequencing normalized with unique cDNA molecular identifiers. The donors were divided into four age groups: young (average around 17 years), middle-aged (over 35), aged (approximately 62) and long-lived (around 80). Donors of different ages were randomly distributed across sequencing lanes to avoid experimental bias. Two additional independent replicas of 1 million unique cDNA reads from the same blood draw were analyzed for two donors (one aged 18 to 30 and one aged 80 or older).

What the research found in general, with its limitations: As age increased, observed TCR beta diversity per million T cells dropped in a roughly linear way, and a significant reduction was already evident by age 40. Compared with the aged group, the long-lived group had more naive CD4+ T cells, fewer expanded clones and increased TCR diversity, suggesting age selection. Observed TCR beta diversity correlated strongly with the percentage of naive T cells measured by flow cytometry. Conclusive comparison of naive and antigen-experienced compartments was prevented by the profiling of bulk unsorted PBMCs. Donor CMV infection status was unknown, potentially confounding age-related changes in expanded clonotypes. Estimates of total diversity based on one million sequenced T cells were considered lower bounds and underestimates.

Systemically healthy Caucasian individuals from Russia, 35 to 50 in total and aged about 6 to 100 years, were included as donors. Approximately 9.7 milliliters of peripheral blood were drawn from each donor into EDTA-treated Vacutainer tubes. Ficoll-Paque density-gradient centrifugation was used to isolate PBMCs, with at least 7 million per sample. Trizol reagent was used to extract total RNA from PBMCs, with at least 6 micrograms per sample. The percentages of naive CD45RAhigh/CD27high T cells were determined by flow cytometry on a PBMC aliquot from every donor. Library generation was performed with 5' RACE. The sample was run on an Illumina HiSeq 2500. The second PCR ran for about 6 to 12 cycles and used a J-beta primer mix along with a sample-barcoded 5' primer. A template-switch 5' adaptor carrying 12 random nucleotides introduced a unique molecular identifier onto each TCR beta cDNA molecule. Each sample yielded at least 3 million CDR3-containing paired-end reads. The Mint cDNA synthesis kit, primed by a TRBC-specific oligonucleotide, was used to synthesize first-strand cDNA from all RNA. Following uracil-DNA glycosylase treatment, all cDNA underwent a first 18-cycle PCR with the universal primers M1SS and BC2_uni_R. The paper's data handling went like this. For normalization, 1 million high-quality reads, each with a distinct molecular identifier, were randomly selected from each sample. Instead of being binned into consensus sequences, reads that shared molecular identifiers were thrown out. MiTCR, run with a Q25 quality threshold and the strictest error-elimination algorithm, handled CDR3 identification, clonotype clustering and error correction. A nonparametric unseen species model using Euler transformation provided a lower-bound estimate of total TCR beta diversity. Using fastp trimming at Q25 and MiXCR clonotype assembly, TCRdb reanalyzed the public sequencing data and kept in-frame beta chains. Merged by CDR3 protein, the rows form single entries marked with the most common genes and DNA. It is TCRdb's table, rather than the study itself, that gives the V and J calls and clone size. Here the sample has roughly 1.5 million distinct CDR3 sequences; 35% to 45% occur a single time. Around 4% of the sample is held by the ten biggest clonotypes.

V is pared back by 7 bases and J by 11 bases, with 24 bases lying between the germline termini. For CDR1 and CDR2, the germline V gene lists SGHDT and YYEEEE. The CDR3 numbers 14 residues from cysteine through phenylalanine. Of all the DNA, just the CDR3 is kept, 42 bases in frame from base 1. As regards this clonotype: Its antigen specificity is not known. No much larger clone is present one base from it, and per-base qualities are unavailable.

Source material: blood. The rearrangement combines TRBV5-6 with TRBJ2-5; the D gene assignment is ambiguous. This receptor was identified in a woman aged 18-29 years in good health. CDR3 loop: CASSDRVSYNEQYF. DNA sequence: TGTGCCAGCTCGGACCGGGTTTCCTACAATGAGCAGTACTTC.